Each of the 19 T cell receptor beta chains below was sequenced from the same sample in a study of siplizumab effects on memory and regulatory T cells (dated by TCRdb to the late 2010s). To prepare the library, the immunoSEQ multiplex PCR assay was applied. TCRdb mirrors the immuneACCESS table, restricted to in-frame sequences. Some clones are absent from its copies; in checked studies, under half trace to an unresolved V gene, and the reason for the others is unknown. Present in this sample are about 120,000 clones, about 93% of which were seen just once. The ten biggest clones cover roughly 0.16% of the sample. Specimen: non-Treg CD4+ T cells sorted from blood. The cell subset or site label corresponds to: FACS-sorted unstimulated CD4+ non-regulatory T cells. The receptors here all came from a human donor in good health.

This clone appeared once. The chain uses TRBV29-1 and TRBJ2-7, with TRBD1 identical over 7 bases. The CDR3 spans 14 residues. Unmatched junction bases numbered 9, after V lost 7 bases and J lost 0 bases. Germline lookup yields CDR1 SQVTM and CDR2 ANQGSEA. The DNA of the CDR3 is TGCAGCGCCCTGGACAGGTTGAACTCCTACGAGCAGTACTTC. Translating gives CSALDRLNSYEQYF.

This chain links TRBV7-9 with TRBJ2-3; no clear D. V dropped 1 base and J dropped 1 base, with 9 bases sitting between them. Germline loops: CDR1 SEHNR, CDR2 FQNEAQ (reference sequence). There are 15 residues in the CDR3. In DNA, the CDR3 is TGTGCCAGCAGCTTAGGTCTGCCGGGCACAGATACGCAGTATTTT. This sequence encodes CASSLGLPGTDTQYF.

This clone was observed once. The V call is TRBV5-1, the J call TRBJ2-7; D tentatively reads TRBD1 or TRBD2 (5 bases each). The CDR3 runs to 15 residues. Between the trimmed V and J ends, which lost 3 bases and 3 bases, there was a span of 16 bases. The germline V gene has CDR1 SGHRS and CDR2 YFSETQ. The CDR3 loop reads CASSSTGTSGYEQYF. In nucleotides, the CDR3 is TGCGCCAGCAGCTCCACCGGGACCTCGGGCTACGAGCAGTACTTC.

This chain joins TRBV9 and TRBJ2-3; possibly TRBD1 for D (6 bases). The CDR3 extends over 14 amino acids. Germline assignment: CDR1 SGDLS and CDR2 YYNGEE. Trimming cost V 1 base and J 5 bases, with 11 bases left between them. The CDR3 coding sequence is TGTGCCAGCAGCGTACAGGGGCAGGAAGATACGCAGTATTTT. Translating gives CASSVQGQEDTQYF.

The CDR3 DNA is TGTGCCATCAGTGCACAGGGATCCGGGGAGCTGTTTTTT. As protein: CAISAQGSGELFF. The chain joins TRBV10-3 to TRBJ2-2; D is perhaps TRBD1 (6 bases). The germline V gene has CDR1 ENHRY and CDR2 SYGVKD. Trimming left V 4 bases short and J 6 bases short, with 9 bases between. CDR3 length equals 13 residues.

The rearrangement links TRBV9 to TRBJ2-7, with D tentatively TRBD1 or TRBD2 (5 bases each). The germline V gene encodes CDR1 SGDLS and CDR2 YYNGEE. V lost 2 bases to trimming and J lost 2 bases, with 14 bases between them. The length of the CDR3 is 15 residues. CDR3 protein: CASSVEGRETYEQYF. The CDR3 nucleotides are TGTGCCAGCAGCGTCGAGGGCAGGGAGACCTACGAGCAGTACTTC.

The V and J genes are TRBV4-1 and TRBJ2-3, with 7 bases identical to TRBD1. This CDR3 spans 14 amino acids. The V gene's germline CDR1 is MGHRA and CDR2 YSYEKL. Losses at the gene ends were 3 bases for V and 4 bases for J; bases not matched to a gene: 4. The CDR3 coding sequence is TGCGCCAGCAGCCAGAGACAGGGATCAGATACGCAGTATTTT. Amino acids: CASSQRQGSDTQYF.

The chain has TRBV7-3 and TRBJ2-1; D call uncertain. Germline-derived CDR1 and CDR2 are SGHTA and FQGTGA. The CDR3 totals 12 residues. The V gene lost 5 bases and the J gene lost 9 bases, with 11 bases spanning the gap. The CDR3 sequence: CASSTSNGEQFF. The CDR3, as DNA: TGTGCCAGCAGCACCAGTAACGGTGAGCAGTTCTTC. Full variable domain (missing parts from reference TRBV7-3 and TRBJ2-1): GAGVSQTPSNKVTEKGKYVELRCDPISGHTALYWYRQSLGQGPEFLIYFQGTGAADDSGLPNDRFFAVRPEGSVSTLKIQRTERGDSAVYLCASSTSNGEQFFGPGTRLTVL.

The chain is built from TRBV16 and TRBJ2-3, with D uncertain. The CDR3 sequence is 17 residues long. Trimming pared 0 bases from V and 0 bases from J, leaving 13 bases between. CDR1 is KGHSY and CDR2 is FQNENV in the germline V gene. This CDR3 is CASSQSGNAYSTDTQYF. Written as DNA, the CDR3 is TGTGCCAGCAGCCAATCGGGGAACGCATACAGCACAGATACGCAGTATTTT.

The CDR3 bases are TGTGCCAGCAGCCCCACTTCTTACGAGCAGTACTTC. This translates into CASSPTSYEQYF. The chain couples TRBV6-1 to TRBJ2-7; unclear D gene. V shed 6 bases and J shed 4 bases, with 10 bases lying between them. The CDR3 covers 12 residues. CDR1 MNHNS and CDR2 SASEGT come from the germline V gene.

V is TRBV6-5 and J is TRBJ2-7, with a possible D match to TRBD1 (6 bases). Trimming pared 0 bases from V and 0 bases from J, leaving 9 bases between. Germline values: CDR1 MNHEY, CDR2 SVGAGI. The CDR3 sequence is 15 residues long. CDR3: CASSYSWTASYEQYF. CDR3 sequence (DNA): TGTGCCAGCAGTTACTCGTGGACAGCCTCCTACGAGCAGTACTTC.

This clone was detected a few times. The chain recombines TRBV2 with TRBJ1-5, with D tentatively TRBD1 (5 bases). V gave up 7 bases and J gave up 8 bases, with 18 bases separating them. CDR1 is SNHLY and CDR2 is FYNNEI in the germline V gene. The CDR3 is made up of 14 amino acids. CDR3: CASTLRGSGEPQHF. The CDR3 DNA follows: TGTGCCAGCACCCTCAGAGGCTCGGGGGAGCCCCAGCATTTT.

The rearrangement uses TRBV5-1 and TRBJ1-2; 9 nucleotides match TRBD1. Germline assignment: CDR1 SGHRS and CDR2 YFSETQ. V was pared by 4 bases and J by 6 bases, with 4 bases of the junction left unmatched. The CDR3 contains 13 residues. Here the CDR3 reads CASSVDRGNGYTF. In nucleotides, the CDR3 is TGCGCCAGCAGCGTGGACAGGGGAAATGGCTACACCTTC.

V and J are TRBV5-1 and TRBJ2-1; the match to TRBD2 covers 9 bases. V was clipped by 3 bases and J by 4 bases; unmatched bases: 11. There are 17 residues in the CDR3. Looked up from germline, CDR1 is SGHRS and CDR2 is YFSETQ. CDR3 sequence: CASSSTQKAGGYNEQFF. The CDR3 nucleotides are TGCGCCAGCAGCTCCACCCAAAAAGCGGGGGGTTACAATGAGCAGTTCTTC.

The V and J genes are TRBV7-3 and TRBJ1-1; TRBD1 aligns across 10 bases. This CDR3 is 15 amino acids long. The junction had 6 bases not matched to a gene; V was cut back by 0 bases and J by 8 bases. Germline CDR1 and CDR2: SGHTA and FQGTGA. The CDR3 is CASSLTGTGDMEAFF. The CDR3 coding sequence is TGTGCCAGCAGCTTAACGGGGACAGGGGACATGGAAGCTTTCTTT. Drawing the rest from reference TRBV7-3 and TRBJ1-1, the complete variable domain is GAGVSQTPSNKVTEKGKYVELRCDPISGHTALYWYRQSLGQGPEFLIYFQGTGAADDSGLPNDRFFAVRPEGSVSTLKIQRTERGDSAVYLCASSLTGTGDMEAFFGQGTRLTVV.

The rearrangement links TRBV27 to TRBJ2-2; D could derive from TRBD1 or TRBD2 (5 bases each). This CDR3 has 13 residues. The germline V gene has CDR1 MNHEY and CDR2 SMNVEV (reference sequence). Trimming left V 6 bases short and J 7 bases short, with 12 bases between. CDR3 region: CASRRVGVGELFF. The CDR3 coding sequence is TGTGCCAGCAGGCGGGTAGGGGTCGGGGAGCTGTTTTTT.

This clone appeared once. This chain joins TRBV18 and TRBJ1-5; D uncertain. This CDR3 contains 16 residues. The V and J ends lost 2 bases and 7 bases respectively, with 18 bases between them. Germline loops: CDR1 KGHSH, CDR2 LQKENI. The CDR3 is CASSPAQRPTGQPQHF. Here the CDR3 DNA reads TGTGCCAGCTCACCAGCGCAGCGACCAACTGGGCAGCCCCAGCATTTT.

This clone was seen only once. The rearrangement links TRBV6-1 to TRBJ2-6; TRBD1 aligns across 9 bases. J was trimmed by 4 bases and V by 11 bases; bases with no gene match: 6. The length of the CDR3 is 14 residues. Per the germline V gene, CDR1 is MNHNS and CDR2 is SASEGT. The CDR3 DNA reads TGTGCCGCAACACAGGGGGCCGGGGCCAACGTCCTGACTTTC. As protein: CAATQGAGANVLTF.

The count of this clone is one. V is TRBV10-3 and J is TRBJ2-3, with 10 bases fitting TRBD2. The trim removed 6 bases at V and 2 bases at J, leaving 11 bases unmatched. This CDR3 is 17 amino acids long. In germline, CDR1 is ENHRY, CDR2 SYGVKD. The CDR3 nucleotides read TGTGCCATCAGCGACCTAATTAGCGGGGGGACCACAGATACGCAGTATTTT. This sequence encodes CAISDLISGGTTDTQYF.